This T cell receptor (beta chain) was found in a study of OX40 agonist ivuxolimab in advanced cancers. About the research overall: The group had a mean age of about 60 years, ranged from about 20 to 79, and was roughly 80% male. Three individuals attained partial responses, comprising one hepatocellular carcinoma case and two cutaneous melanoma cases.

Sampled blood was obtained at baseline, cycle 4 day 1, and cycle 7 day 1. Profiled with immunoSEQ multiplex PCR; TCRdb holds only in-frame clones, not every one. The sample gives tens of thousands of clones, 89% of which show up once; roughly 0.2% is in the top ten. Germline CDR1 reads MDHEN; CDR2 reads SYDVKM. V was trimmed by 6 bases and J by 4 bases, leaving 12 bases between them. This CDR3 is 13 amino acids long. The clonotype originates from an adult with an advanced solid tumor such as melanoma, head and neck, liver or kidney cancer. V usage is TRBV28 and J usage is TRBJ1-1; no definite D call. The sample consisted of CD4+ or CD8+ T cells sorted from blood, taken in a trial of the OX40 agonist ivuxolimab. CDR3 sequence reads: CASSKGGRTEAFF. CDR3 in DNA: TGTGCCAGCAGCAAGGGAGGGCGCACTGAAGCTTTCTTT.